Each of the 13 T cell receptor beta chains below was sequenced from the same sample in a study of blood T cell repertoires in COVID-19. Measured with immunoSEQ multiplex PCR; TCRdb has only the in-frame clones, and not every one. In the table there are some 80,000 clones, approximately 85% of which are singletons. The sequencing sample was made of peripheral blood. These receptors were obtained from a woman of 80 years or more with active or convalescent COVID-19.

The chain carries TRBV11-2 and TRBJ2-1; D perhaps matches TRBD1 (6 bases). Germline-derived CDR1 and CDR2 are SGHAT and FQNNGV. This CDR3 has 13 amino acids. Trimming pared 4 bases from V and 6 bases from J, leaving 10 bases between. CDR3 loop: CASSYTGLNEQFF. CDR3 nucleotide sequence: TGTGCCAGCAGCTATACAGGGCTCAATGAGCAGTTCTTC.

The chain joins TRBV7-2 to TRBJ2-7; a possible D gene is TRBD1 (8 bases). CDR1 is SGHTA, CDR2 FQGNSA, per germline. V was trimmed by 5 bases and J by 3 bases, leaving 17 bases between them. This CDR3 is built from 15 residues. CDR3 protein: CASSIGQGGFYEQYF. DNA for the CDR3: TGTGCCAGCAGCATCGGACAGGGAGGGTTCTACGAGCAGTACTTC.

This clone occurred once. The chain carries TRBV5-1 and TRBJ2-1, with a possible D match to TRBD1 (5 bases). CDR1 SGHRS and CDR2 YFSETQ come from the germline V gene. The length of the CDR3 is 12 residues. V was shortened by 9 bases and J by 7 bases, with 14 bases between the two germline ends. The CDR3 region is CATGDTGNEQFF. The CDR3 nucleotides are TGCGCCACCGGTGACACAGGAAATGAGCAGTTCTTC.

The chain carries TRBV28 and TRBJ2-7, with a tentative D call TRBD2 (6 bases). V gave up 5 bases and J gave up 5 bases, with 25 bases separating them. This CDR3 has 17 amino acids. CDR1 and CDR2 (germline): MDHEN, SYDVKM. The DNA for the CDR3 is TGTGCCAGCAGTCCTGCCGAGGGAGGATGGGCCCCCCACGAGCAGTACTTC. Translating gives CASSPAEGGWAPHEQYF. The variable domain in full, completed from reference TRBV28 and TRBJ2-7, reads DVKVTQSSRYLVKRTGEKVFLECVQDMDHENMFWYRQDPGLGLRLIYFSYDVKMKEKGDIPEGYSVSREKKERFSLILESASTNQTSMYLCASSPAEGGWAPHEQYFGPGTRLTVT.

The chain carries TRBV14 and TRBJ1-3, with 10 bases lining up with TRBD1. V gave up 4 bases and J gave up 2 bases; unmatched junction bases: 5. This CDR3 contains 16 residues. The V gene's germline CDR1 is SGHDN and CDR2 FVKESK. The CDR3 DNA reads TGTGCCAGCAGCCGGTCCGGGACAGGGGCTGGAAACACCATATATTTT. Translation gives CASSRSGTGAGNTIYF.

The chain is built from TRBV30 and TRBJ1-4; the match to TRBD1 covers 8 bases. The CDR3 has 14 amino acids. The germline CDR1 and CDR2 sequences are GTSNPN and SVGIG (reference sequence). V lost 5 bases to trimming and J lost 8 bases; unmatched junction nucleotides: 10. The CDR3 sequence: CAWGADRGKEKLFF. CDR3 nucleotides: TGTGCCTGGGGAGCCGACAGGGGTAAAGAAAAACTGTTTTTT.

The J gene is TRBJ2-3, the V gene TRBV28; D might be TRBD2 (6 bases). Between the trimmed V and J ends, which lost 6 bases and 3 bases, there was a span of 16 bases. Germline V CDR1 and CDR2: MDHEN, SYDVKM. The CDR3 contains 15 residues. The CDR3 loop reads CASRYRLVGTDTQYF. The CDR3 DNA sequence: TGTGCCAGCAGGTATAGACTAGTGGGGACAGATACGCAGTATTTT.

This clone appeared a single time. The V call is TRBV6-5, the J call TRBJ2-5; D perhaps matches TRBD2 (5 bases). Trimming removed 5 bases at V and 4 bases at J, with 11 bases between. Germline CDR1 and CDR2: MNHEY and SVGAGI. This CDR3 contains 13 residues. As DNA, the CDR3 is TGTGCCAGCAGTCGCGCGGGCTTAGAGACCCAGTACTTC. Residues: CASSRAGLETQYF.

The count of this clone is one. The chain combines TRBV4-3 with TRBJ2-2, with D possibly matching TRBD2 (5 bases). From germline, CDR1 is LGHNA and CDR2 YSLEER. This CDR3 comprises 17 residues. Trimming took 5 bases from V and 4 from J, leaving 20 bases between them. CDR3 DNA: TGCGCCAGCAGCGAGGGATTGACGCCCGCCGGCACCGGGGAGCTGTTTTTT. Protein sequence: CASSEGLTPAGTGELFF.

CDR3 amino acids: CASSLALLTGVPDTQYF. The CDR3 DNA sequence: TGTGCCAGCAGCTTAGCGCTACTAACGGGAGTCCCAGATACGCAGTATTTT. The V and J genes are TRBV7-8 and TRBJ2-3; TRBD2 might be the D (6 bases). Germline V lookup: CDR1 SGHVS, CDR2 FQNEAQ. The ends were cut back, 0 bases at V and 4 bases at J, with 17 bases in the middle. This CDR3 has 17 amino acids.

The rearrangement links TRBV10-1 to TRBJ2-1, with 9 bases aligning to TRBD1. The CDR3 loop spans 16 amino acids. Germline CDR1 reads WNHNN; CDR2 reads SYGVQD (reference sequence). With 2 bases clipped from V and 1 base from J, the junction kept 3 bases outside the gene matches. The DNA of the CDR3 is TGCGCCAGCAGTGAGGGGACAGGGCCTTCCTACAATGAGCAGTTCTTC. Translating gives CASSEGTGPSYNEQFF.

This clone was counted once. The chain uses TRBV5-4 and TRBJ1-1; D may be TRBD1 (5 bases). This CDR3 has 13 amino acids. Germline-derived CDR1 and CDR2 are SGHNT and YYREEE (reference sequence). V lost 0 bases and J lost 5, with 8 bases in between. CDR3 sequence: CASSLGRQTEAFF. Here the CDR3 DNA reads TGTGCCAGCAGCTTGGGTCGACAGACTGAAGCTTTCTTT.

The chain uses TRBV5-4 and TRBJ2-5, with no clear D. CDR1 and CDR2 from the germline V gene are SGHNT and YYREEE (reference sequence). The germline V and J ends were trimmed by 1 base and 5 bases, with 9 bases remaining between them. The CDR3 covers 13 residues. The CDR3 sequence is CASSLLPRETQYF. For the CDR3, the DNA is TGTGCCAGCAGCTTGTTGCCCCGGGAGACCCAGTACTTC. Filled out from reference TRBV5-4 and TRBJ2-5, the complete variable domain reads ETGVTQSPTHLIKTRGQQVTLRCSSQSGHNTVSWYQQALGQGPQFIFQYYREEENGRGNFPPRFSGLQFPNYSSELNVNALELDDSALYLCASSLLPRETQYFGPGTRLLVL.